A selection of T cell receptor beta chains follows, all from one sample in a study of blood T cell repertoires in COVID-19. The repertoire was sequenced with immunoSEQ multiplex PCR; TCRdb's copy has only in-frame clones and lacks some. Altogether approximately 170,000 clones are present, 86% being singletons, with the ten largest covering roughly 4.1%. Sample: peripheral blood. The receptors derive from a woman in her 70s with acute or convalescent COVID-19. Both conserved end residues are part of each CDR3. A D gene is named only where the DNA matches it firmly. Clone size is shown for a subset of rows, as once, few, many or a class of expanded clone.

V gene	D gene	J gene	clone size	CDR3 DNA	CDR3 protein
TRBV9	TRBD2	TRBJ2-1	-	TGTGCCAGCAGCGTAGCACTAGCGGCTCCATACAATGAGCAGTTCTTC	CASSVALAAPYNEQFF
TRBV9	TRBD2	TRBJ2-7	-	TGTGCCAGCAGCCCTCGAAGACTAGCGCAGTCCTACGAGCAGTACTTC	CASSPRRLAQSYEQYF
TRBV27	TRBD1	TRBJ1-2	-	TGTGCCAGCAGACCACGCCTCCGGGACAGGGAAGCGAATGGCTACACCTTC	CASRPRLRDREANGYTF
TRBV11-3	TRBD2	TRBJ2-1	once	TGTGCCAGCAGCTTAGACGGACTAGCGGGAGTGTCCGAGCAGTTCTTC	CASSLDGLAGVSEQFF
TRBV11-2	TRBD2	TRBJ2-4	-	TGTGCCAGCAGCACAGCGGGGTCCGCCAAAAACATTCAGTACTTC	CASSTAGSAKNIQYF
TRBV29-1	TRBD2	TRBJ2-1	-	TGCAGCGTTGAGGGGGAGGGGTCCTACAATGAGCAGTTCTTC	CSVEGEGSYNEQFF
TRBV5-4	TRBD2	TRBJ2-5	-	TGTGCCAGCAGCCTAGCGGGGGGGCGGGGGACCCAGTACTTC	CASSLAGGRGTQYF
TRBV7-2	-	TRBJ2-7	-	TGTGCCAGCAGCTTATCCTCCCACGAGCAGTACTTC	CASSLSSHEQYF
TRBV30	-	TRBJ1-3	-	TGTGCCTGGATTAACAGGAGAAGCTCTGGAAACACCATATATTTT	CAWINRRSSGNTIYF
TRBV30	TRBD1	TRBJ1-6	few	TGTGCCGAGGGGGACAGATTTAATTCACCCCTCCACTTT	CAEGDRFNSPLHF
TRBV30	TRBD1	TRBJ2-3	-	TGTGCCTGGAGTCGAATCATTGGACAGGGCCTTAGGGATACGCAGTATTTT	CAWSRIIGQGLRDTQYF
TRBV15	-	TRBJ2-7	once	TGTGCCACCAGCAGAGACGACAGGCTTCGGTACTTC	CATSRDDRLRYF
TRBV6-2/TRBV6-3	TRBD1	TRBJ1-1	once	TGTGCCAGCAGCCGTGACAGGGGGAACACTGAAGCTTTCTTT	CASSRDRGNTEAFF
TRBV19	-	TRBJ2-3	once	TGTGCCAGTAGTATCGACAGTAGCACAGATACGCAGTATTTT	CASSIDSSTDTQYF
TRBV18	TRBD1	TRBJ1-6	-	TGTGCCAGCTCACCTAACAGGGGGAGCTCCTATAATTCACCCCTCCACTTT	CASSPNRGSSYNSPLHF
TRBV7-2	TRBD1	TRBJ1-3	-	TGTGCCAGCAGCTCCGGACAGGGCTACACCATATATTTT	CASSSGQGYTIYF
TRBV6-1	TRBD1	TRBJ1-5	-	TGTGCCGCCGCGGAGGGGGCTTTAGGGCAGCCCCAGCATTTT	CAAAEGALGQPQHF
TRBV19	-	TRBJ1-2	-	TGTGCCATACGTGGAACAGGGAACTATGGCTACACCTTC	CAIRGTGNYGYTF
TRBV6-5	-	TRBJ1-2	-	TGTGCCAGCAGTTACACTCGCGGGGGCTACACCTTC	CASSYTRGGYTF
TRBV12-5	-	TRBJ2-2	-	TGTGCTAGTGGTTTACAGGTCCCCGGGGAGCTGTTTTTT	CASGLQVPGELFF
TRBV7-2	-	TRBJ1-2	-	TGTGCCAGCAGCTCTAGGACAGCCGAGGGCGGCTACACCTTC	CASSSRTAEGGYTF
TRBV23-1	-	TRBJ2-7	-	TGCGCCAGCAGTCTGCAGGCCTACGAGCAGTACTTC	CASSLQAYEQYF
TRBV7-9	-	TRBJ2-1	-	TGTGCCAGCAGTAAGGGGAAAAACAATGAGCAGTTCTTC	CASSKGKNNEQFF
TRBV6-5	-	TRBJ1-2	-	TGTGCCAGCAGTTCAGGGCTAGGCTATGGCTACACCTTC	CASSSGLGYGYTF
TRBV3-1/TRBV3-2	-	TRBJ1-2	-	TGTGCCAGCAGCCAGCAGGGAACTGGCTACACCTTC	CASSQQGTGYTF
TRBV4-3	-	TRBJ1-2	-	TGCGCCAGCAGCCAAGCAGGGGCTATCTTATCTGGCTACACCTTC	CASSQAGAILSGYTF
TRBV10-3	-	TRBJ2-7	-	TGTGCCATCAGCAACCCGAGCGAGCAGTACTTC	CAISNPSEQYF
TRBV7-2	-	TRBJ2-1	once	TGTGCCAGCAGTCCCCTCTTTTCGGGAGTAGAGCAGTTCTTC	CASSPLFSGVEQFF
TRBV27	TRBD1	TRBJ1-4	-	TGTGCCAGCAGTCAGACCGGGACAGGGAATAATGAAAAACTGTTTTTT	CASSQTGTGNNEKLFF
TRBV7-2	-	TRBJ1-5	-	TGTGCCAGCAGCCCTGGTGAGGGACAGCCCCAGCATTTT	CASSPGEGQPQHF
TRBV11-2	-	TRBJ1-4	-	TGTGCCAGTACGGGTTCTCCTAATGAAAAACTGTTTTTT	CASTGSPNEKLFF
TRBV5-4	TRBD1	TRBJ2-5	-	TGTGCCAGCAGCTTAACAGGGGACCAAGAGACCCAGTACTTC	CASSLTGDQETQYF
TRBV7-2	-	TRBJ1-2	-	TGTGCCAGCAGCTTAAAGTCAGGGTTTGGCTACACCTTC	CASSLKSGFGYTF
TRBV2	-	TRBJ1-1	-	TGTGCCAGCAGACTCCAGGGCCTCCCGAACACTGAAGCTTTCTTT	CASRLQGLPNTEAFF
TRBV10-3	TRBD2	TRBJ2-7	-	TGTGCCATCAGTGAAGGTCGGGGGGGCTCCCCCTACGAGCAGTACTTC	CAISEGRGGSPYEQYF
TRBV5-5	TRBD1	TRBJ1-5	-	TGTGCCAGCAGCACCGTACCCGCGAGGACAGGGGGAGGGCAGCCCCAGCATTTT	CASSTVPARTGGGQPQHF
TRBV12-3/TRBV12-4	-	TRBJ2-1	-	TGTGCCAGCAGCCCCGGGACACTCGATGAGCAGTTCTTC	CASSPGTLDEQFF
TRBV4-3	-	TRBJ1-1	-	TGCGCCAGCAGCCAAGATAGAGCTGAAGCTTTCTTT	CASSQDRAEAFF
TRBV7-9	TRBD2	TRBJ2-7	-	TGTGCCAGCAGCCACACGACTAGCGGCCCCTACGAGCAGTACTTC	CASSHTTSGPYEQYF
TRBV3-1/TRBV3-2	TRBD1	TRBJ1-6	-	TGTGCCAGCAGCCAAGATATCCGAAGGACAGGGGGAAATTCACCCCTCCACTTT	CASSQDIRRTGGNSPLHF
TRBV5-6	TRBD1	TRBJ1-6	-	TGTGCCAGCAGCATTGACAGGGGGCCAAATTCACCCCTCCACTTT	CASSIDRGPNSPLHF
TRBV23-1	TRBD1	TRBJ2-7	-	TGCGCCAGCAGTCAATCGCCTCGGACAGGGGAGGGCTTC	CASSQSPRTGEGF
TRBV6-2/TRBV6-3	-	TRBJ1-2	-	TGTGCCAGCAGTTACTCGAGAGGATGGACACTGAACTATGGCTACACCTTC	CASSYSRGWTLNYGYTF
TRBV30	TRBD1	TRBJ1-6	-	TGTGCCTGGAGTGCGACAGGGCCTTCACCCCTCCACTTT	CAWSATGPSPLHF
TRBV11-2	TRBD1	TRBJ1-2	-	TGTGCCAGCAGGGACAGGGGGCGATTAGACTATGGCTACACCTTC	CASRDRGRLDYGYTF
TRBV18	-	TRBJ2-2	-	TGTGCCAGCTCCCTTACTTCACAGGGTTCCACCGGGGAGCTGTTTTTT	CASSLTSQGSTGELFF
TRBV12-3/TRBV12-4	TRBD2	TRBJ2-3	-	TGTGCCAGCAGTACCGAGCGGGGGGGCCGACAGTATTTT	CASSTERGGRQYF
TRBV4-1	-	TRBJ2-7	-	TGCGCCAGCAGCCAGAACAGCCGTTCCTACGAGCAGTACTTC	CASSQNSRSYEQYF